These T cell receptor beta chains were read from a single sample in a study of cytomegalovirus exposure and HLA in healthy donors. Sequencing was performed with immunoSEQ multiplex PCR; in TCRdb, only in-frame clones are kept and a portion is missing. The data contain about 56,000 clones, about 92% of them seen just once; the ten biggest clones take up 0.9% to 1.4%. The sequenced material came from PBMCs. These receptors originate from a man between 18 and 29 years old in good health and CMV-seronegative. Both conserved end residues are part of each CDR3. For some rows the clone size is stated as once, few or many, or as a class when expanded; others skip it.

clone_size: NA; j_call: TRBJ2-5; v_call: TRBV28; cdr3_length: 13; cdr3_aa: CASSLEGLETQYF
clone_size: NA; j_call: TRBJ1-1; v_call: TRBV29-1; cdr3_length: 13; cdr3_aa: CSVARGVDTEAFF
clone_size: few; j_call: TRBJ1-1; v_call: TRBV18; cdr3_length: 13; cdr3_aa: CASSPLRNTEAFF
clone_size: NA; j_call: TRBJ2-3; v_call: TRBV9; cdr3_length: 16; cdr3_aa: CASSVVLAGGTDTQYF
clone_size: once; j_call: TRBJ2-7; v_call: TRBV27; cdr3_length: 14; cdr3_aa: CASSFSGSSYEQYF
clone_size: NA; j_call: TRBJ1-2; v_call: TRBV27; cdr3_length: 15; cdr3_aa: CASSLSSLDGYGYTF
clone_size: NA; j_call: TRBJ2-2; v_call: TRBV27; cdr3_length: 14; cdr3_aa: CAIQKDRNTGELFF
clone_size: NA; j_call: TRBJ1-5; v_call: TRBV6-1; cdr3_length: 15; cdr3_aa: CASSAQGNSNQPQHF
clone_size: NA; j_call: TRBJ2-1; v_call: TRBV5-1; cdr3_length: 15; cdr3_aa: CASSTSGSSYNEQFF
clone_size: NA; j_call: TRBJ2-1; v_call: TRBV28; cdr3_length: 14; cdr3_aa: CASSSQNGLAEQFF
clone_size: few; j_call: TRBJ2-2; v_call: TRBV7-5; cdr3_length: 14; cdr3_aa: CARSLAVYTGELFF
clone_size: NA; j_call: TRBJ2-7; v_call: TRBV7-2; cdr3_length: 17; cdr3_aa: CASSTTGLAEKNYEQYF
clone_size: once; j_call: TRBJ2-5; v_call: TRBV7-2; cdr3_length: 14; cdr3_aa: CASTPGLAQETQYF
clone_size: NA; j_call: TRBJ2-6; v_call: TRBV7-9; cdr3_length: 18; cdr3_aa: CASSSPTGSQAGANVLTF
clone_size: NA; j_call: TRBJ2-3; v_call: TRBV7-2; cdr3_length: 17; cdr3_aa: CASSSYGLAGTTDTQYF
clone_size: NA; j_call: TRBJ1-2; v_call: TRBV7-9; cdr3_length: 12; cdr3_aa: CASSWDSYGYTF
clone_size: NA; j_call: TRBJ2-3; v_call: TRBV10-2; cdr3_length: 18; cdr3_aa: CATTPGLAVTRSTDTQYF
clone_size: once; j_call: TRBJ2-7; v_call: TRBV28; cdr3_length: 17; cdr3_aa: CASSLPLAGVKMREQYF
clone_size: NA; j_call: TRBJ2-6; v_call: TRBV6-5; cdr3_length: 16; cdr3_aa: CASSYHTVAGANVLTF
clone_size: NA; j_call: TRBJ2-2; v_call: TRBV18; cdr3_length: 16; cdr3_aa: CASSLGFGNLHGELFF
clone_size: NA; j_call: TRBJ2-7; v_call: TRBV7-2; cdr3_length: 14; cdr3_aa: CASSLYRDVGEQYF
clone_size: NA; j_call: TRBJ1-1; v_call: TRBV18; cdr3_length: 14; cdr3_aa: CASSPRDRENEAFF
clone_size: NA; j_call: TRBJ1-4; v_call: TRBV4-3; cdr3_length: 15; cdr3_aa: CASSPGQGLDEKLFF
clone_size: NA; j_call: TRBJ2-7; v_call: TRBV11-2; cdr3_length: 13; cdr3_aa: CASSLQGGDEQYF
clone_size: NA; j_call: TRBJ2-7; v_call: TRBV5-1; cdr3_length: 12; cdr3_aa: CASSQRGNEQYF
clone_size: NA; j_call: TRBJ2-2; v_call: TRBV18; cdr3_length: 18; cdr3_aa: CASSPRAPREGLTGELFF
clone_size: NA; j_call: TRBJ1-4; v_call: TRBV9; cdr3_length: 16; cdr3_aa: CASSVAVGDYDEKLFF
clone_size: NA; j_call: TRBJ1-1; v_call: TRBV27; cdr3_length: 15; cdr3_aa: CASTRNQGQRTEAFF
clone_size: once; j_call: TRBJ2-1; v_call: TRBV5-4; cdr3_length: 15; cdr3_aa: CASSPSLAGEREQFF
clone_size: few; j_call: TRBJ2-5; v_call: TRBV4-3; cdr3_length: 18; cdr3_aa: CASSQGGREGPYQETQYF
clone_size: NA; j_call: TRBJ2-4; v_call: TRBV13; cdr3_length: 16; cdr3_aa: CASSASEGTEKNIQYF
clone_size: NA; j_call: TRBJ1-5; v_call: TRBV2; cdr3_length: 15; cdr3_aa: CASSEEGPGLQPQHF
clone_size: once; j_call: TRBJ1-1; v_call: TRBV29-1; cdr3_length: 11; cdr3_aa: CSGLGVTEAFF
clone_size: once; j_call: TRBJ2-1; v_call: TRBV11-3; cdr3_length: 15; cdr3_aa: CASSLISGRDNEQFF
clone_size: NA; j_call: TRBJ2-1; v_call: TRBV9; cdr3_length: 16; cdr3_aa: CASSVGSSGTYNEQFF